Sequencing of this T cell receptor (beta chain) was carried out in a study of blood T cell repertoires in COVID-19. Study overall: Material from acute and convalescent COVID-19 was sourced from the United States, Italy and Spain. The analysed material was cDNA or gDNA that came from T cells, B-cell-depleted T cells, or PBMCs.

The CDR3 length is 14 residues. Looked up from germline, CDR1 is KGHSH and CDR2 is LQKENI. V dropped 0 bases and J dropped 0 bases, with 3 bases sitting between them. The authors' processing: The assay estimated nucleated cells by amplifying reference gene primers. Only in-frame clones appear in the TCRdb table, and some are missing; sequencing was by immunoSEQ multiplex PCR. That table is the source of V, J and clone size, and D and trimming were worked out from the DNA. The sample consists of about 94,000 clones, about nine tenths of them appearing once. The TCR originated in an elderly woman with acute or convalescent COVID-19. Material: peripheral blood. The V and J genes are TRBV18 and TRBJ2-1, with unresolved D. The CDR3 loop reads CASSPPSSYNEQFF. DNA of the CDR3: TGTGCCAGCTCACCACCTAGCTCCTACAATGAGCAGTTCTTC. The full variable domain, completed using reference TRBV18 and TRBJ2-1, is NAGVMQNPRHLVRRRGQEARLRCSPMKGHSHVYWYRQLPEEGLKFMVYLQKENIIDESGMPKERFSAEFPKEGPSILRIQQVVRGDSAAYFCASSPPSSYNEQFFGPGTRLTVL.